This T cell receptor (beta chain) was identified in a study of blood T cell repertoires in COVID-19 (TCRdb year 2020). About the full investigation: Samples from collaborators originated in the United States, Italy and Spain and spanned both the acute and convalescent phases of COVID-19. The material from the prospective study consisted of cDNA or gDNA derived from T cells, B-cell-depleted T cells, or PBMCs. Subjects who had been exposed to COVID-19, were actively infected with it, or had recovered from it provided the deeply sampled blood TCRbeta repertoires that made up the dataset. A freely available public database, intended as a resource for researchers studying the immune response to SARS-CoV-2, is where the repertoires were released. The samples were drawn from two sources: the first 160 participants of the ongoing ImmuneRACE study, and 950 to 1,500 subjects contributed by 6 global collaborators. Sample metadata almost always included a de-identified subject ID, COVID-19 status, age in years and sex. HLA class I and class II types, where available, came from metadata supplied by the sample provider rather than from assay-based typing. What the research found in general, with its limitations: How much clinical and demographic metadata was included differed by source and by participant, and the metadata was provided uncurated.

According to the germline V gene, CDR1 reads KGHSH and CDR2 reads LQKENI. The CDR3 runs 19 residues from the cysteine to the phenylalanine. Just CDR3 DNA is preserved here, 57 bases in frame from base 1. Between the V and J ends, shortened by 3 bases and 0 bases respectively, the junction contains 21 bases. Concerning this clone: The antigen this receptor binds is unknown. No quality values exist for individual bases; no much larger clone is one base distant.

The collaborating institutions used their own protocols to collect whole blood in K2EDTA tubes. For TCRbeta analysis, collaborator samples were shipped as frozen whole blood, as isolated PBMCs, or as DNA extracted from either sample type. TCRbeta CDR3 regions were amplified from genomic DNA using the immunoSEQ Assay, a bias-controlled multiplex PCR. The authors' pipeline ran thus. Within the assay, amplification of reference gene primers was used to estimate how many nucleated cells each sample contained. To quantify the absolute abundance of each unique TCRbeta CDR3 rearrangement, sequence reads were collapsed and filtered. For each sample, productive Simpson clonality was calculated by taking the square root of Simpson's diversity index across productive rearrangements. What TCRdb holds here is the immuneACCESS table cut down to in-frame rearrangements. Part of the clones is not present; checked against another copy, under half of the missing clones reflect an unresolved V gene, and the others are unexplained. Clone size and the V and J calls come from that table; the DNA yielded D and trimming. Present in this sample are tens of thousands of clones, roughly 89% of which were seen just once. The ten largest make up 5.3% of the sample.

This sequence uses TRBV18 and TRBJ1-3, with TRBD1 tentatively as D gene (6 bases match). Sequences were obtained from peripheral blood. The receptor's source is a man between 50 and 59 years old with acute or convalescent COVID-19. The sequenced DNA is TGTGCCAGCTCACCCCGCGGGGGTGGGACAATCAACTCTGGAAACACCATATATTTT. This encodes CASSPRGGGTINSGNTIYF.